This T cell receptor beta chain was captured in a study of OX40 agonist ivuxolimab in advanced cancers. Study results and limitations: In the 0.1-3.0 mg/kg groups, partial responders showed among the lowest expansion.

Profiled with immunoSEQ multiplex PCR; TCRdb holds only in-frame clones, not every one. The profile shows almost 50,000 clones, around 84% of them singletons. For this clone: Antigen: not known.

The junction had 6 bases not matched to a gene; V was cut back by 3 bases and J by 3 bases. Germline CDR1 SGDLS, CDR2 YYNGEE. This CDR3 has 16 residues. The chain employs TRBV9 and TRBJ2-2; 9 bases are a match to TRBD2. This TCR came from an adult with an advanced solid tumor such as melanoma, head and neck, liver or kidney cancer. The specimen was CD4+ or CD8+ T cells sorted from blood, collected in a trial of the OX40 agonist ivuxolimab. The chain's CDR3 is CASSEIAGVDTGELFF. As DNA, the CDR3 is TGTGCCAGCAGCGAAATAGCGGGAGTAGACACCGGGGAGCTGTTTTTT.